The 24 T cell receptor beta chains in this list originate from one sample, sequenced in a study of blood T cell repertoires in COVID-19. TCRdb's table, derived via immunoSEQ multiplex PCR, lists solely in-frame clones and lacks some. Of 50,000 or so clones listed, roughly 91% were seen once; the top ten hold 6% to 7%. Sequencing was done on a sample of peripheral blood. The receptors originated from a man in his fifties with active COVID-19.

The chain recombines TRBV21-1 with TRBJ2-7; TRBD1, the table's D call, lacks a check against the DNA. TRBV21-1 is annotated as a pseudogene. The CDR3 is made up of 14 amino acids. The CDR3 is CASSTTGTDYEQYF. The CDR3 DNA reads as TGTGCCAGCAGCACGACAGGGACAGACTACGAGCAGTACTTC.

The genes are TRBV7-2 and TRBJ2-3; maybe TRBD1 (7 bases). V was cut by 1 base and J by 6 bases, with 14 bases left in between. CDR3 length equals 15 residues. CDR1 SGHTA and CDR2 FQGNSA come from the germline V gene. The CDR3: CASSLDRRGADTQYF. CDR3 DNA sequence: TGTGCCAGCAGCTTAGATCGCAGGGGGGCCGATACGCAGTATTTT.

CDR3 sequence: CASRSTGEQETQYF. In DNA, the CDR3 is TGTGCCAGCCGTTCGACAGGGGAACAAGAGACCCAGTACTTC. This chain links TRBV5-6 with TRBJ2-5; 8 bases map to TRBD1. Per germline, CDR1 SGHDT and CDR2 YYEEEE. This CDR3 spans 14 amino acids. V lost 7 bases, J lost 2 bases, and 7 bases stayed unmatched.

The J gene is TRBJ1-4, the V gene TRBV6-6, with D perhaps TRBD1 (6 bases). This CDR3 contains 14 residues. Trimming pared 4 bases from V and 8 bases from J, leaving 14 bases between. The germline V gene encodes CDR1 MNHNY and CDR2 SVGAGI (reference sequence). This CDR3 is CASSLPRGAEKLFF. In DNA form, the CDR3 reads TGTGCCAGCAGTTTGCCCCGGGGGGCCGAAAAACTGTTTTTT.

V and J are TRBV19 and TRBJ1-2, with 8 bases matching TRBD1. From germline, CDR1 is LNHDA and CDR2 SQIVND (reference sequence). The CDR3 spans 15 residues. V gave up 3 bases and J gave up 0 bases; unmatched junction bases: 3. CDR3 nucleotide sequence: TGTGCCAGTAGTATCCAGGGGGCTCCTAACTATGGCTACACCTTC. This gives the protein CASSIQGAPNYGYTF.

The chain is built from TRBV15 and TRBJ1-2, with unresolved D. CDR1 LNHNV and CDR2 YYDKDF come from the germline V gene (reference sequence). The V end lost 0 bases, the J end lost 3 bases, and 17 bases lay between the germline ends. The CDR3 is 17 residues long. The CDR3 DNA reads TGTGCCACCAGCAGAGATATCGCGAAGAGGGATGACTATGGCTACACCTTC. Amino acids: CATSRDIAKRDDYGYTF.

The rearrangement joins TRBV6-6 to TRBJ1-2; the match to TRBD1 covers 7 bases. Germline lookup yields CDR1 MNHNY and CDR2 SVGAGI (reference sequence). J gave up 2 bases and V 4 bases, and 7 bases lay outside the gene matches. The CDR3 totals 15 residues. CDR3 DNA: TGTGCCAGCAGTTCGTCGACAGGGCGGAACTATGGCTACACCTTC. Protein product: CASSSSTGRNYGYTF.

The sample holds one count of this clone. The chain uses TRBV27 and TRBJ2-2; D might be TRBD2 (5 bases). V was cut by 7 bases and J by 0 bases, with 15 bases left in between. The length of the CDR3 is 16 residues. Germline V gives CDR1 MNHEY, CDR2 SMNVEV (reference sequence). The DNA for the CDR3 is TGTGCCAGCACCAGTTTGAGGGCCGCGAACACCGGGGAGCTGTTTTTT. Its translation is CASTSLRAANTGELFF.

CDR3 loop: CASSEDPVNQPQHF. The CDR3 nucleotides read TGTGCCAGCAGTGAAGACCCGGTAAACCAGCCCCAGCATTTT. The rearrangement uses TRBV6-1 and TRBJ1-5; D remains ambiguous. V was pared by 1 base and J by 7 bases, with 11 bases between. CDR1 and CDR2 from the germline V gene are MNHNS and SASEGT. This CDR3 is built from 14 residues.

The chain joins TRBV7-2 to TRBJ1-2; TRBD1 agrees at 9 bases. Germline values: CDR1 SGHTA, CDR2 FQGNSA. This CDR3 region has 15 residues. The J segment lost 4 bases and the V segment lost 1 base, leaving 4 bases of the junction unmatched. The CDR3 coding sequence is TGTGCCAGCAGCTTAGGACAGGGGGGGATCTATGGCTACACCTTC. Protein: CASSLGQGGIYGYTF. The full variable domain, rest sourced from reference TRBV7-2 and TRBJ1-2, is GAGVSQSPSNKVTEKGKDVELRCDPISGHTALYWYRQSLGQGLEFLIYFQGNSAPDKSGLPSDRFSAERTGGSVSTLTIQRTQQEDSAVYLCASSLGQGGIYGYTFGSGTRLTVV.

The chain carries TRBV5-1 and TRBJ1-2; 7 bases map to TRBD1. The germline CDR1 and CDR2 sequences are SGHRS and YFSETQ. The CDR3 has 11 amino acids. With V trimmed by 3 bases and J by 14 bases, 7 bases remained unmatched. Here the CDR3 DNA reads TGCGCCAGCAGCTCGGGGACAGCTCGGACCTTC. Translating gives CASSSGTARTF.

V and J are TRBV7-2 and TRBJ1-1; 7 bases are a match to TRBD1. Per the germline V gene, CDR1 is SGHTA and CDR2 is FQGNSA. Germline trimming cut 5 bases from V and 1 base from J; bases unmatched to any gene: 7. This CDR3 contains 15 residues. CDR3 bases: TGTGCCAGCAGCATCACAGGGGCAAGGAACACTGAAGCTTTCTTT. Its protein is CASSITGARNTEAFF.

This chain links TRBV7-2 with TRBJ2-1, with 14 nucleotides matching TRBD2. The J segment lost 6 bases and the V segment lost 4 bases, leaving 14 bases of the junction unmatched. CDR1 SGHTA and CDR2 FQGNSA come from the germline V gene. CDR3 size: 19 residues. In DNA form, the CDR3 reads TGTGCCAGCAGCTCGGGACTAGCGGGGGCTCATCCCCCTGGCAATGAGCAGTTCTTC. This sequence encodes CASSSGLAGAHPPGNEQFF.

The CDR3 protein is CAISGGTYGYTF. DNA of the CDR3: TGTGCCATCAGTGGCGGCACCTATGGCTACACCTTC. The rearrangement uses TRBV10-3 and TRBJ1-2; D uncertain. The CDR3 is 12 residues long. CDR1 and CDR2 from the germline V gene are ENHRY and SYGVKD. V was shortened by 4 bases and J by 4 bases, with 7 bases between the two germline ends.

The chain combines TRBV7-9 with TRBJ2-1; 7 bases agree with TRBD2. With V trimmed by 5 bases and J by 4 bases, 14 bases remained unmatched. Germline CDR1 is SEHNR and CDR2 is FQNEAQ (reference sequence). This CDR3 has 17 amino acids. CDR3 sequence reads: CASSPMGLGLPYNEQFF. CDR3 in DNA: TGTGCCAGCAGCCCCATGGGATTGGGACTACCTTACAATGAGCAGTTCTTC. The entire variable domain, with the rest obtained from reference TRBV7-9 and TRBJ2-1, is as follows: DTGVSQNPRHKITKRGQNVTFRCDPISEHNRLYWYRQTLGQGPEFLTYFQNEAQLEKSRLLSDRFSAERPKGSFSTLEIQRTEQGDSAMYLCASSPMGLGLPYNEQFFGPGTRLTVL.

Only one count was recorded for this clone. The chain recombines TRBV6-5 with TRBJ2-3, with TRBD2 identical over 12 bases. V was clipped by 4 bases and J by 6 bases; unmatched bases: 5. This CDR3 is built from 15 residues. Per germline, CDR1 MNHEY and CDR2 SVGAGI. In DNA form, the CDR3 reads TGTGCCAGCAGTTGGACTAGCGGGATGAGGGATACGCAGTATTTT. Amino acids: CASSWTSGMRDTQYF.

The chain couples TRBV4-1 to TRBJ2-5, with D possibly matching TRBD2 (6 bases). Trimming took off 1 base at V and 2 bases at J, with 11 bases between the two ends. This CDR3 spans 15 amino acids. CDR1 and CDR2 from the germline V gene are MGHRA and YSYEKL. The CDR3 coding sequence is TGCGCCAGCAGCCAAGCGGGAGCGACGCAAGAGACCCAGTACTTC. It is translated as CASSQAGATQETQYF.

V and J are TRBV5-1 and TRBJ2-6; TRBD1 might be the D (5 bases). V gave up 4 bases and J gave up 2 bases, with 10 bases separating them. The CDR3 loop spans 15 amino acids. Germline V gene lookup returns CDR1 SGHRS and CDR2 YFSETQ. CDR3 in amino acids: CASSPRVPGANVLTF. The CDR3, as DNA: TGCGCCAGCAGCCCCAGGGTTCCTGGGGCCAACGTCCTGACTTTC.

The CDR3 region is CASSLQRGTGELFF. CDR3 bases: TGTGCCAGCAGCTTACAGAGGGGGACCGGGGAGCTGTTTTTT. V is TRBV7-2 and J is TRBJ2-2, with TRBD1 as a possible D gene (6 bases). Per germline, CDR1 SGHTA and CDR2 FQGNSA. V was pared by 2 bases and J by 5 bases, with 9 bases between. The CDR3 totals 14 residues.

The chain is built from TRBV5-1 and TRBJ2-3; D unresolved. V dropped 9 bases and J dropped 5 bases, with 22 bases sitting between them. The V gene's germline CDR1 is SGHRS and CDR2 YFSETQ. The CDR3 contains 15 residues. In DNA, the CDR3 is TGCGCCACCCCCCCGGCACGGCCTCGGAGAGATACGCAGTATTTT. Protein product: CATPPARPRRDTQYF.

V and J are TRBV7-9 and TRBJ1-2; possibly TRBD1 for D (5 bases). Germline V gives CDR1 SEHNR, CDR2 FQNEAQ (reference sequence). The V end lost 5 bases, the J end lost 4 bases, and 11 bases lay between the germline ends. The CDR3 loop spans 13 amino acids. CDR3 residues: CASSRQILYGYTF. As DNA, the CDR3 is TGTGCCAGCAGCCGACAGATCCTCTATGGCTACACCTTC.

This clone was observed once. This chain uses TRBV2 with TRBJ2-3, with D perhaps matching TRBD1 (6 bases). This CDR3 is built from 12 residues. V dropped 8 bases and J dropped 2 bases, with 8 bases sitting between them. Germline V gene lookup returns CDR1 SNHLY and CDR2 FYNNEI. The chain's CDR3 is CASGGHTDTQYF. The CDR3 DNA sequence: TGTGCCAGCGGGGGCCACACAGATACGCAGTATTTT.

The rearrangement joins TRBV5-5 to TRBJ2-1; perhaps TRBD1 as D (6 bases). V was pared by 1 base and J by 11 bases, with 10 bases between. CDR3 length: 12 amino acids. The germline gives CDR1 SGHKS, CDR2 YYEKEE (reference sequence). CDR3 sequence reads: CASSLSGDKQFF. The CDR3, as DNA: TGTGCCAGCAGCTTGTCTGGGGACAAGCAGTTCTTC.

This clone was seen once. This chain links TRBV5-6 with TRBJ1-2; no clear D. Germline assignment: CDR1 SGHDT and CDR2 YYEEEE. The CDR3 totals 13 residues. V was cut by 2 bases and J by 10 bases, with 15 bases left in between. The CDR3 nucleotides read TGTGCCAGCAGCTTAGGTGACCGGGAGGACTACACCTTC. This codes for CASSLGDREDYTF.